Shown below are 20 T cell receptor beta chains from a single sample sequenced in a study of spatial heterogeneity in lung cancer. Findings and caveats of the study: Tumoral mutation counts were tracked by counts of expanded intratumoral alpha and beta TCRs.

Their cognate antigens are unknown. One entry per CDR3 protein, called by TCRdb with MiXCR from the 5' RACE reads. The sample carries some 9,800 distinct CDR3 sequences, over 50% recorded once. The time point is: sample taken at primary tumor resection. Specimen: lung tumor tissue, collected at surgery. The receptors originated from a female donor with early-stage non-small cell lung cancer.

The chain is built from TRBV11-2 and TRBJ2-7; D is undetermined. The germline V gene has CDR1 SGHAT and CDR2 FQNNGV. The CDR3 spans 13 residues. The ends were cut back, 3 bases at V and 2 bases at J, with 8 bases in the middle. In DNA, the CDR3 is TGTGCCAGCAGCTTGCGCCTGACCTACGAGCAGTACTTC. Translated, it gives CASSLRLTYEQYF.

This chain connects TRBV29-1 to TRBJ1-1; maybe TRBD1 (6 bases). V dropped 6 bases and J dropped 0 bases, with 11 bases sitting between them. CDR1 is SQVTM and CDR2 is ANQGSEA in the germline V gene. The CDR3 loop spans 13 amino acids. CDR3 in DNA: TGCAGCGTGAGGACAGCTCTGAACACTGAAGCTTTCTTT. Translating it yields CSVRTALNTEAFF.

This clonotype was detected a few times. The chain joins TRBV20-1 to TRBJ2-4, with D unresolved. CDR1 DFQATT and CDR2 SNEGSKA come from the germline V gene (reference sequence). With 5 bases removed from V and 0 bases from J, the gap between germline ends came to 11 bases. The CDR3 is made up of 14 amino acids. CDR3 DNA: TGCAGTGCTCTCCCCTGGCTAGCCAAAAACATTCAGTACTTC. Translated, it gives CSALPWLAKNIQYF.

V usage is TRBV18 and J usage is TRBJ1-2, with TRBD1 matching over 8 bases. The CDR3 has 15 amino acids. The V gene's germline CDR1 is KGHSH and CDR2 LQKENI. V lost 2 bases and J lost 3; bases outside the gene matches: 5. Here the CDR3 reads CASSPSTGGDYGYTF. The CDR3 DNA reads as TGTGCCAGCTCACCATCAACAGGGGGGGACTATGGCTACACCTTC.

This clonotype has only one observation. The chain employs TRBV7-9 and TRBJ1-5; D may be TRBD1 (5 bases). Germline V gene sequence: CDR1 SEHNR, CDR2 FQNEAQ (reference sequence). CDR3 length: 15 amino acids. Deletions cut 5 bases from V and 7 bases from J, with 18 bases between. This CDR3 is CASSPLGGKGQPQHF. The CDR3 nucleotides are TGTGCCAGCAGCCCCCTGGGGGGGAAGGGGCAGCCCCAGCATTTT.

A few counts support this clonotype. The rearrangement links TRBV7-2 to TRBJ1-2; TRBD1 agrees at 7 bases. Germline CDR1 is SGHTA and CDR2 is FQGNSA. The CDR3 is 15 amino acids. The V gene end was trimmed by 1 base and the J gene end by 7 bases; junction bases not matched to a gene: 9. CDR3 region: CASSLVQGQSSGYTF. The CDR3 DNA reads as TGTGCCAGCAGCTTAGTTCAGGGACAGAGTAGTGGCTACACCTTC.

The rearrangement uses TRBV23-1 and TRBJ2-2; TRBD1 matches 8 bases. TRBV23-1 is identified as an open reading frame with a role that is uncertain. The CDR3 totals 19 residues. Trimming cost V 6 bases and J 3 bases; bases outside gene matches: 18. The CDR3 sequence: CASRQGQDGVEIDTGELFF. The CDR3 bases are TGCGCCAGCAGACAGGGACAGGATGGGGTCGAGATTGACACCGGGGAGCTGTTTTTT.

This chain connects TRBV12-3 or TRBV12-4 to TRBJ2-1; perhaps D is TRBD1 or TRBD2 (5 bases each). V was cut by 2 bases and J by 5 bases, with 10 bases left in between. The CDR3 spans 14 residues. As DNA, the CDR3 is TGTGCCAGCAGTTTACGTGGGGGAGACAATGAGCAGTTCTTC. Amino acid sequence: CASSLRGGDNEQFF.

This clonotype was recorded only once. V and J are TRBV7-9 and TRBJ2-2, with 11 positions matching TRBD2. The CDR3 extends over 17 amino acids. Trimming cost V 5 bases and J 0 bases; bases outside gene matches: 5. Germline lookup yields CDR1 SEHNR and CDR2 FQNEAQ (reference sequence). CDR3 sequence: CASSDTGLAANTGELFF. The CDR3 DNA sequence: TGTGCCAGCAGCGACACGGGACTAGCGGCGAACACCGGGGAGCTGTTTTTT.

The chain carries TRBV5-1 and TRBJ1-1; D is ambiguous. CDR1 is SGHRS and CDR2 is YFSETQ in the germline V gene. The CDR3 runs 14 residues. The V end lost 5 bases, the J end lost 2 bases, and 13 bases lay between the germline ends. Written as DNA, the CDR3 is TGCGCCAGCAGAAAGGACGGAAGAAACACTGAAGCTTTCTTT. Translating it yields CASRKDGRNTEAFF.

This chain's CDR3 is CASSPAGTGTNNSPLHF. CDR3 bases: TGCGCCAGCAGCCCAGCCGGGACAGGGACGAATAATTCACCCCTCCACTTT. J is TRBJ1-6 and V is TRBV5-1, with TRBD1 matching 9 bases. The ends lost 4 bases at V and 5 bases at J; junction bases unmatched: 10. This CDR3 is 17 amino acids long. Germline CDR1 is SGHRS and CDR2 is YFSETQ.

In its sample, this clonotype was seen a few times. This chain joins TRBV28 and TRBJ2-1, with no clear D. The CDR3 is made up of 17 amino acids. Germline V CDR1 and CDR2: MDHEN, SYDVKM. V lost 5 bases to trimming and J lost 4 bases, with 21 bases between them. The CDR3 region is CASSPPTNRRIYNEQFF. The CDR3 nucleotides read TGTGCCAGCAGTCCCCCCACGAACCGCCGTATTTACAATGAGCAGTTCTTC.

The genes are TRBV11-2 and TRBJ2-1, with 7 bases fitting TRBD1. V gave up 2 bases and J gave up 6 bases; unmatched junction bases: 7. From germline, CDR1 is SGHAT and CDR2 FQNNGV. The CDR3 totals 15 residues. The CDR3: CASSLRGQRVNEQFF. CDR3 coding DNA: TGTGCCAGCAGCTTACGGGGACAGCGAGTCAATGAGCAGTTCTTC.

CDR3 nucleotides: TGTGCCAGCAGCTTAGATTCGGGGCGCGAGCAGTACTTC. It yields the protein CASSLDSGREQYF. The V gene is TRBV7-6, the J gene TRBJ2-7, with D perhaps given as TRBD1 or TRBD2 (5 bases each). Germline CDR1 and CDR2: SGHVS and FNYEAQ. V lost 1 base and J 6 bases, leaving 10 bases between the germline ends. This CDR3 region has 13 residues.

The chain joins TRBV28 to TRBJ2-2; 7 bases are a match to TRBD2. V lost 1 base, J lost 4 bases, and 3 bases stayed unmatched. This CDR3 spans 15 amino acids. CDR1 is MDHEN, CDR2 SYDVKM, per germline. The CDR3 reads CASSLFGEGTGELFF. CDR3 in DNA: TGTGCCAGCAGTTTATTCGGGGAGGGCACCGGGGAGCTGTTTTTT.

The chain links TRBV7-2 to TRBJ2-7; D unresolved. The CDR3 is 12 residues long. Germline values: CDR1 SGHTA, CDR2 FQGNSA. V shed 5 bases and J shed 3 bases, with 8 bases lying between them. CDR3 bases: TGTGCCAGCAGCCGTAACGACTACGAGCAGTACTTC. The encoded protein is CASSRNDYEQYF.

The chain joins TRBV20-1 to TRBJ1-6, with 9 bases aligning to TRBD1. CDR1 and CDR2 (germline): DFQATT, SNEGSKA (reference sequence). Losses at the gene ends were 0 bases for V and 6 bases for J; bases not matched to a gene: 9. CDR3 length: 17 residues. In nucleotides, the CDR3 is TGCAGTGCTAGAGATTGGGACGGGACAGGGCTTAATTCACCCCTCCACTTT. This translates into CSARDWDGTGLNSPLHF.

This chain joins TRBV5-5 and TRBJ1-1; D remains unclear. The V and J ends lost 0 bases and 0 bases respectively, with 6 bases between them. The length of the CDR3 is 14 residues. Germline lookup yields CDR1 SGHKS and CDR2 YYEKEE (reference sequence). The chain's CDR3 is CASSLGWVNTEAFF. Written as DNA, the CDR3 is TGTGCCAGCAGCTTGGGATGGGTGAACACTGAAGCTTTCTTT.

This clonotype was counted a single time. The V gene is TRBV20-1, the J gene TRBJ2-7; D unresolved. CDR3 length: 14 amino acids. The V gene's germline CDR1 is DFQATT and CDR2 SNEGSKA (reference sequence). Between the trimmed V and J ends, which lost 1 base and 5 bases, there was a span of 15 bases. CDR3 sequence reads: CSARVLQVGNEQYF. In DNA, the CDR3 is TGCAGTGCTAGAGTACTCCAAGTTGGGAACGAGCAGTACTTC.

This chain uses TRBV7-2 with TRBJ2-1; tentatively, D is TRBD1 or TRBD2 (6 bases each). Per the germline V gene, CDR1 is SGHTA and CDR2 is FQGNSA. CDR3 length: 17 amino acids. Trimming stripped 1 base from V and 4 bases from J, with 17 bases between. The CDR3 here is CASSLGGWGARYNEQFF. The DNA of the CDR3 is TGTGCCAGCAGCTTAGGTGGGTGGGGGGCAAGGTACAATGAGCAGTTCTTC.